In this sample, the clone carrying this T cell receptor beta chain turned up many times. TCRdb re-called the RACE reads with MiXCR, one entry per CDR3 protein. The table shows a few hundred thousand distinct CDR3 sequences, with about 6% occurring only once. This sample is part of a study of human T cells and chemical hapten exposure. Stated time point: patch test 2, 6 weeks after DPC sensitization. Stated treatment: therapeutic diphenylcyclopropenone sensitization with weekly scalp DPC. V shed 0 bases and J shed 0 bases, with 17 bases lying between them. Per germline, CDR1 SGHRS and CDR2 YFSETQ. CDR3 length: 18 residues.

This material consisted of whole blood, taken in connection with sensitization to the hapten diphenylcyclopropenone (DPC). The chain couples TRBV5-1 to TRBJ2-3; maybe TRBD1 (5 bases). The sequence came from a woman aged 18 to 35 with alopecia areata. Some clones in this sample may be carry-over from other donors' samples. In DNA, the CDR3 is TGCGCCAGCAGCTTGGGAGAGCAGGGCCAAGCAAGCACAGATACGCAGTATTTT. It encodes CASSLGEQGQASTDTQYF.